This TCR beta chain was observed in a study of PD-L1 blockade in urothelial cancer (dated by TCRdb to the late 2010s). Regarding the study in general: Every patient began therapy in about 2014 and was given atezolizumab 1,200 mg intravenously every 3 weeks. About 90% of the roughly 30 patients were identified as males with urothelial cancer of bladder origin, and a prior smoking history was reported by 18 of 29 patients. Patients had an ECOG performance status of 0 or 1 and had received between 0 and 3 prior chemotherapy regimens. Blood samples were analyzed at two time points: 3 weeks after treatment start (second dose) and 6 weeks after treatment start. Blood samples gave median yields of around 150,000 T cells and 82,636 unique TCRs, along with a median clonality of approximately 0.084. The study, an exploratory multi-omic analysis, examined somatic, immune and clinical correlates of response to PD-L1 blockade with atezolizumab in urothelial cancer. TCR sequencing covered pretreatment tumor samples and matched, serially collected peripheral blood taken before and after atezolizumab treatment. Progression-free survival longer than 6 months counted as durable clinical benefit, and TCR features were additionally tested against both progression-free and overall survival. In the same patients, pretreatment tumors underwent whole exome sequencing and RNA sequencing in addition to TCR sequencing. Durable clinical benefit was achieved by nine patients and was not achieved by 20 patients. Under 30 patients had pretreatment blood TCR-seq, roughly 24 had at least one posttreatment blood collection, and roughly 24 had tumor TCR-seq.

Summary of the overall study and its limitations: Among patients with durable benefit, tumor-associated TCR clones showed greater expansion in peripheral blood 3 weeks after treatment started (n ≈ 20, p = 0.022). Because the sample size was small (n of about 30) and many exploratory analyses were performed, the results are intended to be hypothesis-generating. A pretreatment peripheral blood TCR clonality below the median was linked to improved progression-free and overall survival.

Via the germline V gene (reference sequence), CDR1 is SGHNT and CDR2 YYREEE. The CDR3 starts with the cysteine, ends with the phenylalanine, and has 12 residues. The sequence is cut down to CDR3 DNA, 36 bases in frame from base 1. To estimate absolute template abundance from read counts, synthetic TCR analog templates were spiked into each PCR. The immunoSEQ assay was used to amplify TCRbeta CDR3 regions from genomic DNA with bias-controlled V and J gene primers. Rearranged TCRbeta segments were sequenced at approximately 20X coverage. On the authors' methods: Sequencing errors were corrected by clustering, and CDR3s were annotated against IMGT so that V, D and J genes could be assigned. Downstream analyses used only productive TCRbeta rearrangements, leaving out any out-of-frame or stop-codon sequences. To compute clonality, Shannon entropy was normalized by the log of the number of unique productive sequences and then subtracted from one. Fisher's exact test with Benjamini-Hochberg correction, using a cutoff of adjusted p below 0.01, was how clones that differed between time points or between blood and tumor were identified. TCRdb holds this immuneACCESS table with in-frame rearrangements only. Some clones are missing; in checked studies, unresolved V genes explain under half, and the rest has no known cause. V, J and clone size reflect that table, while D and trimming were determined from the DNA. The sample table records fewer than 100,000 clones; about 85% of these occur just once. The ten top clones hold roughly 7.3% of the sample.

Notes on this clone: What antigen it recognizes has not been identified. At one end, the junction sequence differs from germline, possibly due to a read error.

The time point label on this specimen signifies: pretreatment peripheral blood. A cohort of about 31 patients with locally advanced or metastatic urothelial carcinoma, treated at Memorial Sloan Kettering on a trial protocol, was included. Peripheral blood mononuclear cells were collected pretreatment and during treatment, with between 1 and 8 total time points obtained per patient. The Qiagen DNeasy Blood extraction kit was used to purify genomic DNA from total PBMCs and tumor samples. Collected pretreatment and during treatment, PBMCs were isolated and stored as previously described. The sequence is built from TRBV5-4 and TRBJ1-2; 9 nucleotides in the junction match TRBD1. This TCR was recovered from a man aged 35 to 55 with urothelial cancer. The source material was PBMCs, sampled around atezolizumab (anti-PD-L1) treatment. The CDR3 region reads CASSLGQGLPFF. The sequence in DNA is TGTGCCAGCAGCCTGGGACAGGGTTTACCCTTCTTC. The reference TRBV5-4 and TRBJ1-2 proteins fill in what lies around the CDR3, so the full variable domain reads ETGVTQSPTHLIKTRGQQVTLRCSSQSGHNTVSWYQQALGQGPQFIFQYYREEENGRGNFPPRFSGLQFPNYSSELNVNALELDDSALYLCASSLGQGLPFFGSGTRLTVV.